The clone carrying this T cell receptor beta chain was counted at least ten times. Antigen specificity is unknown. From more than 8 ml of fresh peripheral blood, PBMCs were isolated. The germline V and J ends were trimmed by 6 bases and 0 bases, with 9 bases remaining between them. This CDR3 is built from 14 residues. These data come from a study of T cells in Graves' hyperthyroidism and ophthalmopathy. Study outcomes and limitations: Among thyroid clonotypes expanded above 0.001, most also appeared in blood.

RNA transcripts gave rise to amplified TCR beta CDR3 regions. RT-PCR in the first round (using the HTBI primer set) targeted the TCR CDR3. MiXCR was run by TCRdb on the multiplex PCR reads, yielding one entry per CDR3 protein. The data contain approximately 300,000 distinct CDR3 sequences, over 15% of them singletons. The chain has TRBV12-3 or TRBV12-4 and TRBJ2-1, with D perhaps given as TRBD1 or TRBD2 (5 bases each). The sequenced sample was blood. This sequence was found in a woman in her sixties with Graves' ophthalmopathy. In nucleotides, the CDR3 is TGTGCCAGCAGCCCCGGGGCCTCCTACAATGAGCAGTTCTTC. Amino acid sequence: CASSPGASYNEQFF.